The clone carrying this TCR beta chain was counted many times. What it binds is not known. The data were taken from a study of read filtering for tumor transcriptome and immune sequencing. With 5 bases removed from V and 11 bases from J, the gap between germline ends came to 11 bases. Germline CDR1 reads SGHRS; CDR2 reads YFSETQ. This CDR3 contains 11 residues. Notes on the study in general: Single-read clonotypes: about 82% of IR-seq clonotypes (about 3.5% of reads), 74.6% of RNA-seq clonotypes (roughly 49% of reads).

From roughly 0.4 ug of RNA, a library with molecular barcoded alpha/delta and beta/gamma adaptors was made. TCRdb analysed the reads with MiXCR anew, one entry per CDR3 protein. The sample has 50,000 or so distinct CDR3 sequences, roughly a fifth seen once. The specimen was a population of CD138-negative cells sorted from bone marrow. The clonotype comes from a donor aged 40 or older with multiple myeloma. This sequence joins TRBV5-1 and TRBJ2-1, with D unresolved. The CDR3 protein is CASSPDQQQFF. The CDR3 DNA follows: TGCGCCAGCAGTCCAGACCAACAGCAGTTCTTC.